The 30 T cell receptor beta chains in this list originate from one sample, sequenced in a study of monozygotic twins with inflammatory bowel disease. TCRdb reprocessed the 5' RACE reads and reports one entry per CDR3 protein, with no DNA. This sample contains fewer than 550,000 distinct CDR3 sequences. The specimen sequenced was blood. The receptors originated from a human donor with ulcerative colitis or Crohn's disease, or a healthy co-twin of an affected twin (not recorded which).

The chain couples TRBV7-2 to TRBJ1-3; TCRdb lists TRBD1, though no DNA is available to test this call. Germline CDR1 is SGHTA and CDR2 is FQGNSA. There are 16 residues in the CDR3. The CDR3 here is CASSLAGGMLGNTIYF.

The chain joins TRBV7-3 to TRBJ2-2; the D call of TRBD1 rests on TCRdb alone, since no DNA is present to check it. There are 15 residues in the CDR3. In germline, CDR1 is SGHTA, CDR2 FQGTGA. The CDR3 loop is CASSRGQAQTGELFF.

V gene TRBV5-1 combines with J gene TRBJ2-6; the TCRdb D gene call, TRBD1, has no DNA to confirm it. Germline V CDR1 and CDR2: SGHRS, YFSETQ. This CDR3 contains 17 residues. This CDR3 reads CASSRGKTLGGANVLTF.

V is TRBV3-1 and J is TRBJ2-3. Germline lookup yields CDR1 LGHDT and CDR2 YNNKEL (reference sequence). This CDR3 contains 13 residues. CDR3: CASSQDYRDTQYF.

CDR3 region: CATSVALRRTEAFF. V is TRBV24-1 and J is TRBJ1-1. The length of the CDR3 is 14 residues. Germline loops: CDR1 KGHDR, CDR2 SFDVKD.

This chain connects TRBV29-1 to TRBJ2-1; without DNA, the TCRdb call of TRBD1 cannot be checked. Germline lookup yields CDR1 SQVTM and CDR2 ANQGSEA. The CDR3 sequence is 13 residues long. CDR3 in amino acids: CSAPGHGHNEQFF.

The chain is built from TRBV20-1 and TRBJ1-2. The germline V gene has CDR1 DFQATT and CDR2 SNEGSKA (reference sequence). This CDR3 spans 14 amino acids. CDR3 sequence reads: CSATGGRAISTSTF.

The genes are TRBV15 and TRBJ2-7; TCRdb returns TRBD1, unconfirmable since there is no DNA. The CDR3 has 14 amino acids. The germline CDR1 and CDR2 sequences are LNHNV and YYDKDF (reference sequence). CDR3 sequence reads: CATSRVDSFVEQYF. The full variable domain, with the rest looked up from reference TRBV15 and TRBJ2-7, is DAMVIQNPRYQVTQFGKPVTLSCSQTLNHNVMYWYQQKSSQAPKLLFHYYDKDFNNEADTPDNFQSRRPNTSFCFLDIRSPGLGDTAMYLCATSRVDSFVEQYFGPGTRLTVT.

The V call is TRBV27, the J call TRBJ2-3; TCRdb proposes TRBD1, but this gene call is untestable without DNA. The germline V gene encodes CDR1 MNHEY and CDR2 SMNVEV (reference sequence). The CDR3 runs 15 residues. The CDR3 loop reads CASSFTGRGTDTQYF.

The chain links TRBV7-9 to TRBJ2-7; lacking DNA, the TRBD2 call made by TCRdb goes unchecked. CDR1 is SEHNR, CDR2 FQNEAQ, per germline (reference sequence). The CDR3 has 15 amino acids. CDR3 sequence: CASSSEWTSTYEQYF.

V and J are TRBV18 and TRBJ2-7; TCRdb reports TRBD2, a call that lacks DNA to check it against. Germline CDR1 KGHSH, CDR2 LQKENI. This CDR3 has 16 amino acids. The CDR3 loop is CASSRSASGGTYEQYF.

The chain recombines TRBV27 with TRBJ2-7; TCRdb selects TRBD1, and the lack of DNA leaves this call unchecked. The CDR3 is 13 residues long. Germline assignment: CDR1 MNHEY and CDR2 SMNVEV (reference sequence). This chain's CDR3 is CASRWARGYEQYF.

This chain connects TRBV20-1 to TRBJ1-5. This CDR3 contains 13 residues. From germline, CDR1 is DFQATT and CDR2 SNEGSKA (reference sequence). The CDR3 loop is CSARREGAQPQHF.

The rearrangement joins TRBV30 to TRBJ2-3; the TCRdb call, TRBD1, lacks DNA for checking. This CDR3 has 16 amino acids. The germline V gene has CDR1 GTSNPN and CDR2 SVGIG (reference sequence). The chain's CDR3 is CAWSGRDGGSTDTQYF.

The chain is built from TRBV7-2 and TRBJ2-1; no DNA is available, so the TRBD2 call from TCRdb remains unchecked. The germline CDR1 and CDR2 sequences are SGHTA and FQGNSA. This CDR3 has 15 residues. The CDR3 sequence is CASSLQTSGGSEQFF.

V is TRBV7-9 and J is TRBJ2-3; checking the TCRdb D call of TRBD2 is not possible without DNA. The CDR3 is made up of 15 amino acids. Germline loops: CDR1 SEHNR, CDR2 FQNEAQ (reference sequence). CDR3 protein: CASSLVAGAFSTQYF.

The rearrangement joins TRBV29-1 to TRBJ2-1; TCRdb lists TRBD2, though no DNA is available to test this call. The CDR3 consists of 14 residues. Germline V gives CDR1 SQVTM, CDR2 ANQGSEA. CDR3 region: CSVVGGGEVDEQFF.

The chain links TRBV12-3 or TRBV12-4 to TRBJ2-2; the TCRdb call, TRBD2, lacks DNA for checking. CDR3 length equals 15 residues. This chain's CDR3 is CASSLEGGRTGELFF.

The CDR3 sequence: CASSPDGNYGYTF. This chain links TRBV19 with TRBJ1-2. Looked up from germline, CDR1 is LNHDA and CDR2 is SQIVND (reference sequence). The CDR3 has 13 amino acids.

The chain recombines TRBV7-9 with TRBJ2-5; the TCRdb D gene call, TRBD2, has no DNA to confirm it. Germline CDR1 reads SEHNR; CDR2 reads FQNEAQ (reference sequence). The CDR3 length is 19 residues. CDR3: CASIPAGTKEHSYQETQYF. The full variable domain, with the rest looked up from reference TRBV7-9 and TRBJ2-5, is DTGVSQNPRHKITKRGQNVTFRCDPISEHNRLYWYRQTLGQGPEFLTYFQNEAQLEKSRLLSDRFSAERPKGSFSTLEIQRTEQGDSAMYLCASIPAGTKEHSYQETQYFGPGTRLLVL.

The genes are TRBV20-1 and TRBJ1-2; the TCRdb D gene call, TRBD1, has no DNA to confirm it. The V gene's germline CDR1 is DFQATT and CDR2 SNEGSKA (reference sequence). The CDR3 is 13 amino acids. CDR3 sequence reads: CSASTGANYGYTF.

This sequence joins TRBV12-3 or TRBV12-4 and TRBJ2-2; checking the TCRdb D call of TRBD1 is not possible without DNA. The CDR3 consists of 14 residues. The CDR3 protein is CASNLGQQGGELFF.

The chain recombines TRBV20-1 with TRBJ2-2. The CDR3 contains 13 residues. Germline V gene sequence: CDR1 DFQATT, CDR2 SNEGSKA (reference sequence). The CDR3: CSASNRGVGELFF.

The chain recombines TRBV6-5 with TRBJ2-2; the TRBD1 assignment by TCRdb is unverifiable without DNA. CDR3 length: 13 amino acids. The germline V gene encodes CDR1 MNHEY and CDR2 SVGAGI. CDR3 sequence: CASLPFGRGELLF.

This chain links TRBV20-1 with TRBJ2-2; lacking DNA, the TRBD2 call made by TCRdb goes unchecked. CDR3 length equals 16 residues. Germline CDR1 is DFQATT and CDR2 is SNEGSKA (reference sequence). CDR3 in amino acids: CSARGLAGLNTGELFF.

The chain employs TRBV5-6 and TRBJ2-6; TCRdb proposes TRBD1, but this gene call is untestable without DNA. Germline V CDR1 and CDR2: SGHDT, YYEEEE. The CDR3 sequence is 15 residues long. The CDR3 is CATSYGSRGANVLTF.

The rearrangement joins TRBV6-1 to TRBJ2-1; TCRdb's D call, TRBD2, is unchecked because there is no DNA. The CDR3 has 14 amino acids. CDR1 and CDR2 (germline): MNHNS, SASEGT. CDR3 sequence: CASSRAGGYNEQFF.

The gene calls are TRBV6-6 and TRBJ1-2; TCRdb returns TRBD1, unconfirmable since there is no DNA. CDR1 and CDR2 from the germline V gene are MNHNY and SVGAGI (reference sequence). CDR3 length equals 13 residues. CDR3 region: CASSYGQGGGYTF.

J is TRBJ2-3 and V is TRBV29-1; TCRdb lists TRBD1, though no DNA is available to test this call. Germline values: CDR1 SQVTM, CDR2 ANQGSEA. The CDR3 runs to 14 residues. The CDR3 is CSVGKGEVTDTQYF.

This chain uses TRBV12-3 or TRBV12-4 with TRBJ1-1. The CDR3 consists of 16 residues. The CDR3 protein is CASSLFRQSLNTEAFF.